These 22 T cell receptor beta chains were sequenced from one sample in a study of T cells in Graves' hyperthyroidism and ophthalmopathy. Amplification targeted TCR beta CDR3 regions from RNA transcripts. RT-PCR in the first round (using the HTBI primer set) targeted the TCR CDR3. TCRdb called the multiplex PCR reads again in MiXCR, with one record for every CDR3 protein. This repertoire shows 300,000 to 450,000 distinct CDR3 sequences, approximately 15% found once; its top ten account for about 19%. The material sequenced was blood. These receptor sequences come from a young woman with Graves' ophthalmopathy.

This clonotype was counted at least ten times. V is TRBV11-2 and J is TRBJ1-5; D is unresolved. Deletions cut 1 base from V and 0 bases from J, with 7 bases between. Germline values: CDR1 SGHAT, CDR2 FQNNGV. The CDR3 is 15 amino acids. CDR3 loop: CASSLGDNSNQPQHF. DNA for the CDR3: TGTGCCAGCAGCTTAGGGGATAATAGCAATCAGCCCCAGCATTTT.

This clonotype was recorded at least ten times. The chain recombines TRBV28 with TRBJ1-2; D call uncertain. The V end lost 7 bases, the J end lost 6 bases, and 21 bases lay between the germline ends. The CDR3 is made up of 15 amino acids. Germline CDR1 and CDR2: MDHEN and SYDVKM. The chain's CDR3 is CASTHDALRVDGYTF. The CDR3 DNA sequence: TGTGCCAGCACCCACGACGCGCTCCGAGTCGATGGCTACACCTTC.

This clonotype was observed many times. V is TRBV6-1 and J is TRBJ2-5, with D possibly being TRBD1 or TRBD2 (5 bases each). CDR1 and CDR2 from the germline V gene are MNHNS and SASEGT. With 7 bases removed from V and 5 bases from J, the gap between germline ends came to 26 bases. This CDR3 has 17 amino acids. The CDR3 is CASIPHPGLGRFETQYF. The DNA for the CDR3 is TGTGCCAGCATACCCCACCCGGGGCTGGGGCGATTTGAGACCCAGTACTTC.

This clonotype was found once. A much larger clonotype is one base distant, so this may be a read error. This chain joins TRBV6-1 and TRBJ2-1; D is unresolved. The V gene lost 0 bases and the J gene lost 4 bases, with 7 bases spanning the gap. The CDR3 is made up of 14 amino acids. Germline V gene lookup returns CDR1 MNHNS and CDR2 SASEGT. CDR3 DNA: TGTGCCAGCAGTGAAGCGGATCATTACAATGAGCAGTTCTTC. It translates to CASSEADHYNEQFF.

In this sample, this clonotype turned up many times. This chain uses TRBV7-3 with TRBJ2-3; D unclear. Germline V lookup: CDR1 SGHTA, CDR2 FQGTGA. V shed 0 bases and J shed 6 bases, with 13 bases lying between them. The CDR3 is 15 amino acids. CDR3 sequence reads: CASSLTGFSSDTQYF. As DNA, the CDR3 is TGTGCCAGCAGCTTAACTGGGTTTTCGTCGGATACGCAGTATTTT.

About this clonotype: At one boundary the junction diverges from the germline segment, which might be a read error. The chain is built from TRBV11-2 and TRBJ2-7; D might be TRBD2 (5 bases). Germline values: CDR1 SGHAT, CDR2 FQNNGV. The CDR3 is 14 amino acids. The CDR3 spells CASRLEGEYYEQYF. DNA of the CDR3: TGTGCCAGCAGATTAGAGGGAGAGTACTACGAGCAGTACTTC.

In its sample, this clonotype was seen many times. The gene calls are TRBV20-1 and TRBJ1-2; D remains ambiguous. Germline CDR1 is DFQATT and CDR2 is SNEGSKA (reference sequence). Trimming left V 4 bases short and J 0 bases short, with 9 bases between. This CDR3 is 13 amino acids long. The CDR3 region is CSATDGSNYGYTF. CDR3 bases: TGCAGTGCTACTGACGGATCTAACTATGGCTACACCTTC.

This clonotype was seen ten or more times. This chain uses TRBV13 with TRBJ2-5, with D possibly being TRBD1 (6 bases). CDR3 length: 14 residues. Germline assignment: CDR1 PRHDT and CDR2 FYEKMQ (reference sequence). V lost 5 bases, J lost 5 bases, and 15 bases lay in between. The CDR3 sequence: CASSDTGLPETQYF. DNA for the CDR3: TGTGCCAGCAGCGACACAGGGCTCCCTGAGACCCAGTACTTC. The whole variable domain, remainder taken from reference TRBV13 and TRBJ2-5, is AAGVIQSPRHLIKEKRETATLKCYPIPRHDTVYWYQQGPGQDPQFLISFYEKMQSDKGSIPDRFSAQQFSDYHSELNMSSLELGDSALYFCASSDTGLPETQYFGPGTRLLVL.

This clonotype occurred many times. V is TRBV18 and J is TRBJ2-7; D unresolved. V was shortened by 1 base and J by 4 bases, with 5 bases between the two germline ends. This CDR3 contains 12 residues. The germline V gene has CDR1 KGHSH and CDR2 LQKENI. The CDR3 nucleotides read TGTGCCAGCTCACCACAGAGTTACGAGCAGTACTTC. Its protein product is CASSPQSYEQYF.

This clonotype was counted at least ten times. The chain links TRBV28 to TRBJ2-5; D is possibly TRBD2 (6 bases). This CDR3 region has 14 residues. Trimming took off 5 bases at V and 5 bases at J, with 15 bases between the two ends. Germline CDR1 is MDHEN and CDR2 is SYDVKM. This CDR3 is CASSPRLGEETQYF. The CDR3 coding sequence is TGTGCCAGCAGTCCCAGACTAGGAGAGGAGACCCAGTACTTC.

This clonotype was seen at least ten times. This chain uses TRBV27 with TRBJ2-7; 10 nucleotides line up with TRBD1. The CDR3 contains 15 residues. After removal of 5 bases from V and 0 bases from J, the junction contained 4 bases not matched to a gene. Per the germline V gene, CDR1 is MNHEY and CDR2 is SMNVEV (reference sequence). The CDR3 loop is CASSPRDRGSYEQYF. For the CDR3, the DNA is TGTGCCAGCAGTCCCCGGGACAGGGGCTCCTACGAGCAGTACTTC.

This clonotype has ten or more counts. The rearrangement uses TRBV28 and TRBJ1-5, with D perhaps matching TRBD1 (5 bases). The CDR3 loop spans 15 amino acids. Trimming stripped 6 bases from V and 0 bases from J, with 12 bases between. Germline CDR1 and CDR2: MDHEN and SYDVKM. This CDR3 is CASRPGRHSNQPQHF. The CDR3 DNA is TGTGCCAGCAGACCGGGACGGCATAGCAATCAGCCCCAGCATTTT.

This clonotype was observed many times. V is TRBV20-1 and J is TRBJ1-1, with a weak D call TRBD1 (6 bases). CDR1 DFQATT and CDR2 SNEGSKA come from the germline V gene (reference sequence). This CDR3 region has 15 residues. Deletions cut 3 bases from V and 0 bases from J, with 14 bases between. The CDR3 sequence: CSARGAGAMNTEAFF. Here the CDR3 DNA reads TGCAGTGCTAGGGGGGCAGGGGCCATGAACACTGAAGCTTTCTTT.

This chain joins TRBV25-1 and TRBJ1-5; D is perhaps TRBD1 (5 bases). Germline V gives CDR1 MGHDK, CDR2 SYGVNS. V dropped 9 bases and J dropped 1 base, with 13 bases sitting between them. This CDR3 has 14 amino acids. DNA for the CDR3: TGTGCCAGTGCAGGGCTGGGGAGCAATCAGCCCCAGCATTTT. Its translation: CASAGLGSNQPQHF.

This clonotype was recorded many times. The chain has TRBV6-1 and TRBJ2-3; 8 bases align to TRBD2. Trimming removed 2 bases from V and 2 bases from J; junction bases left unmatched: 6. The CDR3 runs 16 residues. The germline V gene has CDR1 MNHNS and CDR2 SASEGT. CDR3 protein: CASSELVAGTTDTQYF. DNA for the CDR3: TGTGCCAGCAGTGAATTGGTAGCGGGGACCACAGATACGCAGTATTTT.

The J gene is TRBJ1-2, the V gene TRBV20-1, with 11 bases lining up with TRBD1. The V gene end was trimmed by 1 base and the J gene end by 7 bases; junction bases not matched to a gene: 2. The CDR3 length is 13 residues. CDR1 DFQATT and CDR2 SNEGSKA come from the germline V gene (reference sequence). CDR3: CSARGTGGFGYTF. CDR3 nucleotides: TGCAGTGCTAGAGGGACAGGGGGCTTTGGCTACACCTTC.

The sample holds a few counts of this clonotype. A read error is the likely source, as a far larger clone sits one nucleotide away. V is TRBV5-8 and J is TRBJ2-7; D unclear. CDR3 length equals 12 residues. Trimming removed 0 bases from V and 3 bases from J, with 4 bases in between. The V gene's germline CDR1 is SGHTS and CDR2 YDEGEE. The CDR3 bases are TGTGCCAGCAGCTTGGCCTTCTACGAGCAGTACTTC. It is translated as CASSLAFYEQYF.

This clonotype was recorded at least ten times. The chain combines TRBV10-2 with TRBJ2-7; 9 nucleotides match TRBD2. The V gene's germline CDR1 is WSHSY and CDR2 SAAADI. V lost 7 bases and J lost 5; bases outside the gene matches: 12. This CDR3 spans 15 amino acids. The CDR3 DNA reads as TGCGCCAGCATCTCTTTTCGCGGGGGGGCCGACGAGCAGTACTTC. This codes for CASISFRGGADEQYF.

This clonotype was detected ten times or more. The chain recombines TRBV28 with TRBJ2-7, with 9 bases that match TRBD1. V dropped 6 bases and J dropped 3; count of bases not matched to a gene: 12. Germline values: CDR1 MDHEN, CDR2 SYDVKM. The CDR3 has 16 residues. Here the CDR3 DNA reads TGTGCCAGCAGGACCGACCGGGACAGGGTTAACTACGAGCAGTACTTC. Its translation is CASRTDRDRVNYEQYF.

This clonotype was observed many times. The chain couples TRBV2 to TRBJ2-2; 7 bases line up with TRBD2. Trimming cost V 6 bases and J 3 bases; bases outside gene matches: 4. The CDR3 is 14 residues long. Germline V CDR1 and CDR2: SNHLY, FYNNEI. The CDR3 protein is CASSSGGDTGELFF. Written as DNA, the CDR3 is TGTGCCAGCAGCTCGGGGGGAGACACCGGGGAGCTGTTTTTT.

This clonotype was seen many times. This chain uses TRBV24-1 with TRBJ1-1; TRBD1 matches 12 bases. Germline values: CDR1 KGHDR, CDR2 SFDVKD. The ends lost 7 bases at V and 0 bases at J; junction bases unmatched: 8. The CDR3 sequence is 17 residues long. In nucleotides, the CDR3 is TGTGCCACCAGGGCCGGGACAGGGGGCTCCATGAACACTGAAGCTTTCTTT. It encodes CATRAGTGGSMNTEAFF.

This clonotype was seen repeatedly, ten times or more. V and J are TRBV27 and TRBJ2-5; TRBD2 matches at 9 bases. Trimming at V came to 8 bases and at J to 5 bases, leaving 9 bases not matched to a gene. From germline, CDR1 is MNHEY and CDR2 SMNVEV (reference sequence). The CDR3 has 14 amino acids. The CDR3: CASGKAGGVETQYF. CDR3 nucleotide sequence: TGTGCCAGCGGAAAAGCGGGGGGAGTCGAGACCCAGTACTTC.